The 24 T cell receptor beta chains below were found in one sample sequenced in a study of OX40 agonist ivuxolimab in advanced cancers. The data were produced by immunoSEQ multiplex PCR, yet TCRdb's version contains in-frame clones alone and is incomplete. The profile covers roughly 80,000 clones, with under 95% appearing a single time and more than 13% taken by the ten largest. The source was CD4+ or CD8+ T cells sorted from blood, collected in a trial of the OX40 agonist ivuxolimab. The receptors derive from an adult with an advanced solid tumor such as melanoma, head and neck, liver or kidney cancer.

This clone was seen a few times. This chain links TRBV7-9 with TRBJ1-6, with D perhaps TRBD1 (6 bases). Germline V gene lookup returns CDR1 SEHNR and CDR2 FQNEAQ (reference sequence). Trimming took off 5 bases at V and 6 bases at J, with 11 bases between the two ends. CDR3 length equals 14 residues. The CDR3: CASSPRGTNSPLHF. The CDR3 DNA reads TGTGCCAGCAGCCCAAGGGGGACTAATTCACCCCTCCACTTT.

This chain connects TRBV6-5 to TRBJ2-1, with D uncertain. The CDR3 is 16 residues long. Germline-derived CDR1 and CDR2 are MNHEY and SVGAGI. Deletions cut 0 bases from V and 0 bases from J, with 9 bases between. For the CDR3, the DNA is TGTGCCAGCAGTTACTCTTTTCCCCTCTCCTACAATGAGCAGTTCTTC. Residues: CASSYSFPLSYNEQFF.

The V and J genes are TRBV7-9 and TRBJ2-5; perhaps D is TRBD1 or TRBD2 (6 bases each). V gave up 1 base and J gave up 4 bases, with 19 bases separating them. Germline V gene sequence: CDR1 SEHNR, CDR2 FQNEAQ (reference sequence). CDR3 length equals 17 residues. CDR3 coding DNA: TGTGCCAGCAGCTTAGTCGGGGGCCCTTTTTCGTCAGAGACCCAGTACTTC. Protein sequence: CASSLVGGPFSSETQYF.

The chain is built from TRBV7-9 and TRBJ2-5, with TRBD1 matching over 7 bases. Germline V gives CDR1 SEHNR, CDR2 FQNEAQ (reference sequence). Germline trimming cut 4 bases from V and 4 bases from J; bases unmatched to any gene: 6. The CDR3 contains 14 residues. The CDR3 loop is CASSSATGRETQYF. Here the CDR3 DNA reads TGTGCCAGCAGCTCCGCGACAGGGAGAGAGACCCAGTACTTC.

J is TRBJ2-1 and V is TRBV4-1; 7 nucleotides line up with TRBD2. J was trimmed by 2 bases and V by 0 bases; bases with no gene match: 4. Germline assignment: CDR1 MGHRA and CDR2 YSYEKL. This CDR3 is built from 16 residues. The CDR3 sequence: CASSQERGETYNEQFF. In DNA, the CDR3 is TGCGCCAGCAGCCAAGAACGGGGGGAGACCTACAATGAGCAGTTCTTC.

This chain joins TRBV28 and TRBJ2-5, with 8 bases aligning to TRBD1. Per the germline V gene, CDR1 is MDHEN and CDR2 is SYDVKM. J was trimmed by 2 bases and V by 3 bases; bases with no gene match: 8. This CDR3 region has 16 residues. CDR3 loop: CASSFEEDRVQETQYF. As DNA, the CDR3 is TGTGCCAGCAGTTTTGAAGAGGACAGGGTTCAAGAGACCCAGTACTTC.

The rearrangement uses TRBV13 and TRBJ1-6; D is unclear. The CDR3 contains 13 residues. Germline CDR1 PRHDT, CDR2 FYEKMQ (reference sequence). V was pared by 4 bases and J by 7 bases, with 8 bases between. Here the CDR3 reads CASSYFSNSPLHF. CDR3 in DNA: TGTGCCAGCAGCTACTTCTCGAATTCACCCCTCCACTTT.

The chain joins TRBV4-1 to TRBJ2-7; D is undetermined. The V end lost 7 bases, the J end lost 0 bases, and 10 bases lay between the germline ends. This CDR3 spans 13 amino acids. Germline assignment: CDR1 MGHRA and CDR2 YSYEKL. This CDR3 reads CASKRPGSYEQYF. The CDR3 coding sequence is TGCGCCAGCAAACGTCCAGGCTCCTACGAGCAGTACTTC.

The chain recombines TRBV7-2 with TRBJ2-7; 7 nucleotides agree with TRBD1. This CDR3 has 13 residues. The germline V gene encodes CDR1 SGHTA and CDR2 FQGNSA. V trimming: 4 bases; J trimming: 2 bases; junction bases outside the gene matches: 2. In DNA form, the CDR3 reads TGTGCCAGCAGCTGGGGACAGACCTACGAGCAGTACTTC. It specifies CASSWGQTYEQYF.

The chain joins TRBV4-3 to TRBJ1-2; D may be TRBD1 (6 bases). V was clipped by 5 bases and J by 10 bases, with 11 bases between them. CDR1 and CDR2 (germline): LGHNA, YSLEER. This CDR3 contains 11 residues. CDR3: CASSGPGDYTF. The CDR3 DNA follows: TGCGCCAGCAGCGGGCCAGGGGACTACACCTTC.

This chain joins TRBV9 and TRBJ1-5; 11 bases are shared with TRBD1. Germline V gene lookup returns CDR1 SGDLS and CDR2 YYNGEE. Trimming cost V 0 bases and J 5 bases; bases outside gene matches: 4. This CDR3 has 16 amino acids. CDR3 amino acids: CASSVDPDRGHQPQHF. As DNA, the CDR3 is TGTGCCAGCAGCGTAGACCCGGACAGGGGGCATCAGCCCCAGCATTTT.

The CDR3 loop is CASSVYAGGLDTQYF. The CDR3 DNA reads as TGTGCCAGCAGTGTTTACGCGGGGGGCCTGGATACGCAGTATTTT. The rearrangement links TRBV6-6 to TRBJ2-3; 8 bases are shared with TRBD2. V lost 5 bases, J lost 6 bases, and 10 bases stayed unmatched. CDR1 and CDR2 from the germline V gene are MNHNY and SVGAGI (reference sequence). The CDR3 has 15 residues.

The chain couples TRBV27 to TRBJ1-1; the D is unclear. Germline V gene data show CDR1 as MNHEY and CDR2 as SMNVEV (reference sequence). This CDR3 comprises 16 residues. V was clipped by 6 bases and J by 0 bases, with 17 bases between them. DNA for the CDR3: TGTGCCAGCAGCTCCGGACCCGACGGGGTGAACACTGAAGCTTTCTTT. Translation: CASSSGPDGVNTEAFF.

The genes are TRBV19 and TRBJ1-1; D may be TRBD1 (5 bases). This CDR3 spans 13 amino acids. Germline-derived CDR1 and CDR2 are LNHDA and SQIVND (reference sequence). Deletions cut 3 bases from V and 5 bases from J, with 10 bases between. The DNA for the CDR3 is TGTGCCAGTAGTATTGGTAGGGGAACTGAAGCTTTCTTT. Residues: CASSIGRGTEAFF.

This chain links TRBV9 with TRBJ2-1; 8 bases line up with TRBD2. With V trimmed by 0 bases and J by 10 bases, 3 bases remained unmatched. This CDR3 comprises 13 residues. Germline CDR1 and CDR2: SGDLS and YYNGEE. The CDR3 DNA is TGTGCCAGCAGCGTAGGGCGGGGGGAAGAGCAGTTCTTC. Protein product: CASSVGRGEEQFF.

The V gene is TRBV7-9, the J gene TRBJ2-1; no reliable D call. The CDR3 is made up of 11 amino acids. The germline V gene encodes CDR1 SEHNR and CDR2 FQNEAQ (reference sequence). V lost 1 base and J 8 bases, leaving 3 bases between the germline ends. CDR3 DNA: TGTGCCAGCAGCTTAGAGGATGAGCAGTTCTTC. This sequence encodes CASSLEDEQFF.

This clone was detected only once. This sequence joins TRBV2 and TRBJ2-1; 9 bases are shared with TRBD2. Germline trimming cut 6 bases from V and 7 bases from J; bases unmatched to any gene: 13. The CDR3 is made up of 16 amino acids. Per germline, CDR1 SNHLY and CDR2 FYNNEI. CDR3 bases: TGTGCCAGCAGCGCTGCCGGCGGGGGGGGCCGGAATGAGCAGTTCTTC. Its protein product is CASSAAGGGGRNEQFF.

The chain combines TRBV29-1 with TRBJ1-1; 7 bases match TRBD1. Per germline, CDR1 SQVTM and CDR2 ANQGSEA. The junction had 6 bases not matched to a gene; V was cut back by 7 bases and J by 1 base. The CDR3 length is 13 residues. DNA for the CDR3: TGCAGCGCAAACCCAGGGGGGAACACTGAAGCTTTCTTT. Translation: CSANPGGNTEAFF.

The chain carries TRBV15 and TRBJ1-3; 7 bases are a match to TRBD1. The germline CDR1 and CDR2 sequences are LNHNV and YYDKDF (reference sequence). This CDR3 contains 15 residues. The V segment lost 5 bases and the J segment 2 bases; nucleotides outside the gene matches: 6. The CDR3 bases are TGTGCCACCAGCGGTACAGGGGTACCTGGAAACACCATATATTTT. It translates to CATSGTGVPGNTIYF.

This chain links TRBV19 with TRBJ2-7; 7 bases are a match to TRBD1. The CDR3 has 15 amino acids. The J segment lost 5 bases and the V segment lost 0 bases, leaving 7 bases of the junction unmatched. CDR1 is LNHDA and CDR2 is SQIVND in the germline V gene (reference sequence). The chain's CDR3 is CASSIEGTGTDEQYF. In DNA form, the CDR3 reads TGTGCCAGTAGTATAGAGGGGACCGGGACAGACGAGCAGTACTTC.

The chain is built from TRBV7-2 and TRBJ1-1; TRBD1 is a possible D gene (6 bases). The V gene's germline CDR1 is SGHTA and CDR2 FQGNSA. Trimming left V 1 base short and J 6 bases short, with 15 bases between. There are 15 residues in the CDR3. This chain's CDR3 is CASSLVPGALAEAFF. DNA for the CDR3: TGTGCCAGCAGCTTAGTCCCGGGGGCGCTGGCTGAAGCTTTCTTT.

The CDR3 is CASSIEDRYSYEQYF. In DNA, the CDR3 is TGTGCCAGCAGCATTGAAGACAGGTACTCCTACGAGCAGTACTTC. This chain links TRBV7-9 with TRBJ2-7; tentative D call: TRBD1 (6 bases). This CDR3 comprises 15 residues. Germline V gene lookup returns CDR1 SEHNR and CDR2 FQNEAQ (reference sequence). V lost 5 bases and J 0 bases, leaving 14 bases between the germline ends.

The rearrangement uses TRBV5-5 and TRBJ2-1; 10 nucleotides line up with TRBD2. Trimming cost V 2 bases and J 12 bases; bases outside gene matches: 8. The CDR3 is made up of 14 amino acids. Germline V CDR1 and CDR2: SGHKS, YYEKEE (reference sequence). CDR3 loop: CASSFGLADPGQFF. In nucleotides, the CDR3 is TGTGCCAGCAGCTTCGGACTAGCGGACCCGGGGCAGTTCTTC.

The chain links TRBV4-3 to TRBJ2-7; tentatively, D is TRBD1 or TRBD2 (7 bases each). Trimming shortened V by 1 base and J by 7 bases, and 17 bases separated the two germline ends. This CDR3 is built from 15 residues. Germline V CDR1 and CDR2: LGHNA, YSLEER. The chain's CDR3 is CASSQGWAGGGEQYF. The CDR3 DNA is TGCGCCAGCAGCCAAGGATGGGCAGGGGGAGGGGAGCAGTACTTC.